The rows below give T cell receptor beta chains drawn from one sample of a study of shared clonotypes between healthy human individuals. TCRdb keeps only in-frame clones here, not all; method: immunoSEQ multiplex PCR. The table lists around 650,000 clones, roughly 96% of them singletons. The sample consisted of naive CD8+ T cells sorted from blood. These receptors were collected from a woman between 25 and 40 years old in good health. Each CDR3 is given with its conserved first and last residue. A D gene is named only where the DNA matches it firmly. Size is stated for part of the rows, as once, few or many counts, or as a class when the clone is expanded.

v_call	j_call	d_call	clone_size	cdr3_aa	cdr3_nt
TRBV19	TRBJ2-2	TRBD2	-	CASSRRERTGELFF	TGTGCCAGTAGTCGGCGGGAGAGGACCGGGGAGCTGTTTTTT
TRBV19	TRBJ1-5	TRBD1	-	CASRTDRGYSNQPQHF	TGTGCCAGTAGAACGGACAGGGGCTATAGCAATCAGCCCCAGCATTTT
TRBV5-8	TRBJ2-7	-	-	CASSLGISGLSYEQYF	TGTGCCAGCAGCTTGGGGATTAGCGGACTCTCCTACGAGCAGTACTTC
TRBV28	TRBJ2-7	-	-	CASSFNTGRCEQYF	TGTGCCAGCAGTTTCAACACAGGGCGGTGCGAGCAGTACTTC
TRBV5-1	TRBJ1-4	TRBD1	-	CASSSGTGAGRINEKLFF	TGCGCCAGCAGTTCCGGGACAGGGGCAGGGAGGATTAATGAAAAACTGTTTTTT
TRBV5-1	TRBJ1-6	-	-	CASSLVPSGGQDSPLHF	TGCGCCAGCAGCTTGGTGCCTTCGGGGGGCCAGGATTCACCCCTCCACTTT
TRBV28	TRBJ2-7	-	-	CASSLRVPSVEQYF	TGTGCCAGCAGTTTGCGGGTACCCTCAGTGGAGCAGTACTTC
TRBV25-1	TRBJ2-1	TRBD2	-	CASSETLADPLPYNEQFF	TGTGCCAGCAGTGAAACACTAGCGGACCCCCTCCCTTACAATGAGCAGTTCTTC
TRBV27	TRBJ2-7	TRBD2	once	CASSLAGGYEQYF	TGTGCCAGCAGTTTAGCGGGAGGTTACGAGCAGTACTTC
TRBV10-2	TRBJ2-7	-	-	CASSEGLGFYEQYF	TGCGCCAGCAGTGAGGGGCTGGGGTTCTACGAGCAGTACTTC
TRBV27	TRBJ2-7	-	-	CASSSELDVSLYF	TGTGCCAGCAGTTCCGAATTAGACGTGTCTCTGTACTTC
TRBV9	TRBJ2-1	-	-	CASSAVGSLYNEQFF	TGTGCCAGCAGCGCCGTCGGGAGCCTTTACAATGAGCAGTTCTTC
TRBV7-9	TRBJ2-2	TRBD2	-	CASSLLRREIRAGELFF	TGTGCCAGCAGCTTATTAAGGCGGGAGATCAGAGCCGGGGAGCTGTTTTTT
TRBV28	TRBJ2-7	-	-	CASSFGSLGGSDPYEQYF	TGTGCCAGCAGTTTTGGAAGCCTGGGGGGTAGCGACCCCTACGAGCAGTACTTC
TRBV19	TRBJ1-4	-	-	CASSELDSTNEKLFF	TGTGCCAGTTCGGAACTAGACTCAACTAATGAAAAACTGTTTTTT
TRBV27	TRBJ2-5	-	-	CASSPLETQYF	TGTGCCAGCAGCCCTCTCGAGACCCAGTACTTC
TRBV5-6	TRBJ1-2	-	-	CASSLGRGSYGYTF	TGTGCCAGCAGCTTGGGCAGGGGAAGTTATGGCTACACCTTC
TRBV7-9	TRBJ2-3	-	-	CAIDDPSRDTQYF	TGTGCCATCGATGACCCCAGTAGGGATACGCAGTATTTT
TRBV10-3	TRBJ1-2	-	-	CAISEMGGVNYGYTF	TGTGCCATCAGTGAAATGGGAGGGGTGAACTATGGCTACACCTTC
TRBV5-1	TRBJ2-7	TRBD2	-	CASSDGLAGGPIIYEQYF	TGCGCCAGTAGTGATGGCCTAGCGGGAGGCCCAATTATCTACGAGCAGTACTTC
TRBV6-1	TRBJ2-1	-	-	CASSLPAGSPHEQFF	TGTGCCAGCTCGCTTCCCGCGGGATCCCCCCATGAGCAGTTCTTC
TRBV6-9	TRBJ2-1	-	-	CAGVGRPIGHEQFF	TGTGCCGGAGTCGGTCGTCCCATTGGACATGAGCAGTTCTTC
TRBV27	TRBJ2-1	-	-	CASRIRASYNEQFF	TGTGCCAGCAGGATCAGGGCGTCCTACAATGAGCAGTTCTTC
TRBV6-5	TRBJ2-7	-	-	CASSYASASYEQYF	TGTGCCAGCAGTTACGCGTCAGCCTCCTACGAGCAGTACTTC
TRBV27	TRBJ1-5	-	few	CASSLDSNQPQHF	TGTGCCAGCAGTTTGGATAGCAATCAGCCCCAGCATTTT
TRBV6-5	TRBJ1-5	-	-	CASSYSRGRQPQHF	TGTGCCAGCAGTTACTCTAGGGGTCGGCAGCCCCAGCATTTT
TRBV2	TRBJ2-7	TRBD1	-	CASSEDWQGAEEQYF	TGTGCCAGCAGTGAAGACTGGCAGGGGGCTGAAGAGCAGTACTTC
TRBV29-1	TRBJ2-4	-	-	CSVVSDAKNIQYF	TGCAGCGTTGTATCTGACGCCAAAAACATTCAGTACTTC
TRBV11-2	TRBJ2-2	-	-	CASSLAGYTGELFF	TGTGCCAGCAGCTTAGCGGGGTACACCGGGGAGCTGTTTTTT
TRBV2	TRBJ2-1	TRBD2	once	CASSDHTLAGYNEQFF	TGTGCCAGCAGTGACCACACACTAGCGGGCTACAATGAGCAGTTCTTC
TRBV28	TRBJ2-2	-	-	CASSPDWETGELFF	TGTGCCAGCAGCCCAGACTGGGAAACCGGGGAGCTGTTTTTT
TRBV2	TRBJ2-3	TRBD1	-	CASSEQDRGVNTQYF	TGTGCCAGCAGTGAACAAGACAGGGGTGTAAATACGCAGTATTTT
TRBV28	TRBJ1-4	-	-	CASSLRLSNEKLFF	TGTGCCAGCAGTTTAAGGCTCTCTAATGAAAAACTGTTTTTT
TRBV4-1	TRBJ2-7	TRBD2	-	CASSQTGTNTYEQYF	TGCGCCAGCAGCCAAACCGGGACTAATACCTACGAGCAGTACTTC
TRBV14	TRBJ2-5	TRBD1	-	CASSTRQGQQETQYF	TGTGCCAGCAGCACCCGACAGGGGCAACAAGAGACCCAGTACTTC
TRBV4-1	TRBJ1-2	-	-	CASSQTGTNYGYTF	TGCGCCAGCAGCCAAACAGGGACCAACTATGGCTACACCTTC
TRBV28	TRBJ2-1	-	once	CASSTPSEESYNEQFF	TGTGCCAGCAGTACACCTTCAGAGGAGTCCTACAATGAGCAGTTCTTC
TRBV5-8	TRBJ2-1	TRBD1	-	CASSLLQGGLSNEQFF	TGTGCCAGCAGCCTACTACAGGGGGGATTATCAAACGAGCAGTTCTTC
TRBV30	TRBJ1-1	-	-	CAWSVPGGYTETFF	TGTGCCTGGAGTGTTCCGGGGGGATACACTGAAACTTTCTTT
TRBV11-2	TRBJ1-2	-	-	CASNLPPRDGYTF	TGTGCCTCAAACCTCCCCCCCCGAGATGGCTACACCTTC
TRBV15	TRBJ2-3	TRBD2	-	CATSREELAVTDTQYF	TGTGCCACCAGCAGAGAGGAACTAGCGGTCACAGATACGCAGTATTTT
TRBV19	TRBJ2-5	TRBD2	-	CASSFGAASGSQWTQYF	TGTGCCAGTAGTTTCGGGGCGGCTAGCGGGAGTCAATGGACCCAGTACTTC